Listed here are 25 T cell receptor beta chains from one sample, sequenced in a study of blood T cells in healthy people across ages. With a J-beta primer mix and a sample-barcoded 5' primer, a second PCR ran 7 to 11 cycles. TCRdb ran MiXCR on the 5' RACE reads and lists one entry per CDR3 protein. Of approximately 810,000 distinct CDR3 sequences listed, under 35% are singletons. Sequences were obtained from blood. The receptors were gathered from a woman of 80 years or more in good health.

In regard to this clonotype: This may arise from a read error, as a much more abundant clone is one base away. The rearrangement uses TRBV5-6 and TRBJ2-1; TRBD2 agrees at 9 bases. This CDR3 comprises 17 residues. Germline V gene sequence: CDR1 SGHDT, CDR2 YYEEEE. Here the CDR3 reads CASSGLAGLSSYNKQFF. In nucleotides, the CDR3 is TGTGCCAGCAGCGGGCTAGCGGGGCTCAGCTCCTACAATAAGCAGTTCTTC.

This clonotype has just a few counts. The CDR3 region has the DNA TGTGCCTGGAGTCTCCCCAGGACAGGGGGCGCCTCCGGTGAGCAGTTCTTC. Its translation: CAWSLPRTGGASGEQFF. The chain has TRBV30 and TRBJ2-1; TRBD1 matches at 11 bases. The CDR3 is made up of 17 amino acids. The J segment lost 9 bases and the V segment lost 2 bases, leaving 15 bases of the junction unmatched. The V gene's germline CDR1 is GTSNPN and CDR2 SVGIG (reference sequence).

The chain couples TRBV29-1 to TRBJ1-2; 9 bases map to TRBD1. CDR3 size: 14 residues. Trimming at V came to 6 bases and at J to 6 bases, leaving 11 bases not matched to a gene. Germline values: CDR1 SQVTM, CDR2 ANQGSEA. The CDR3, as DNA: TGCAGCGTCCCACGAGGGACAGGGTTGGATGGCTACACCTTC. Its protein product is CSVPRGTGLDGYTF.

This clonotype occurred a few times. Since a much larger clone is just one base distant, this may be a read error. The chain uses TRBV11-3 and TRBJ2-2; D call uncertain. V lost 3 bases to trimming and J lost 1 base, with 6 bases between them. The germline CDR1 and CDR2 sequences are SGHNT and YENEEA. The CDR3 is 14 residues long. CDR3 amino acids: CASSFDRNTGELFF. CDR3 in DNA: TGTGCCAGCAGCTTCGACCGGAACACCGGGGAGCTGTTTTTT.

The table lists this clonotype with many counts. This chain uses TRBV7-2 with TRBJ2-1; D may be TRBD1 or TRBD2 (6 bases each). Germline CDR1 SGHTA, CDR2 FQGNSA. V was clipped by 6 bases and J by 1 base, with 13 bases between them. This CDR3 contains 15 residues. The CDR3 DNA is TGTGCCAGCAGGGAAAGGGGGGCGTCCTACAATGAGCAGTTCTTC. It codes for CASRERGASYNEQFF.

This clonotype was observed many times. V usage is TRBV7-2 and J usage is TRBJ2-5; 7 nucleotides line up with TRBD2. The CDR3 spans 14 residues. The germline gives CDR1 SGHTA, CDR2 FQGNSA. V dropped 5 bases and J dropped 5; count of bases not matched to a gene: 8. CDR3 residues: CASSQAGVSETQYF. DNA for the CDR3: TGTGCCAGCAGCCAGGCGGGGGTTTCTGAGACCCAGTACTTC.

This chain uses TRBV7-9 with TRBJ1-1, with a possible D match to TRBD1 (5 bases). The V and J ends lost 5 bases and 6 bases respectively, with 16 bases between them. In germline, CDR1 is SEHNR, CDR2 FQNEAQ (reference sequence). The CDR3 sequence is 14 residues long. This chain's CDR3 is CASSVGGGFSEAFF. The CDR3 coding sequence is TGTGCCAGCAGCGTGGGTGGGGGGTTCTCTGAAGCTTTCTTT.

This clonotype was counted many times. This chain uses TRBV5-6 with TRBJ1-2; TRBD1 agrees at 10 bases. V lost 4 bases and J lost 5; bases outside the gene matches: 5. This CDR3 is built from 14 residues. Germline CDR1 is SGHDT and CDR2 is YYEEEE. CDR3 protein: CASSQGQGRYGYTF. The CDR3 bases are TGTGCCAGCAGCCAGGGACAGGGGAGGTATGGCTACACCTTC.

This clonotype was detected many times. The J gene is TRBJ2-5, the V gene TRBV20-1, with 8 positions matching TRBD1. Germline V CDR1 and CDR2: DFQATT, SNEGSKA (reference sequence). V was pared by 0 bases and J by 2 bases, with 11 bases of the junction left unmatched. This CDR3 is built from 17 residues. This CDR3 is CSARDNRQGRGQETQYF. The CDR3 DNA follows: TGCAGTGCTAGAGATAACCGACAGGGGAGAGGGCAAGAGACCCAGTACTTC.

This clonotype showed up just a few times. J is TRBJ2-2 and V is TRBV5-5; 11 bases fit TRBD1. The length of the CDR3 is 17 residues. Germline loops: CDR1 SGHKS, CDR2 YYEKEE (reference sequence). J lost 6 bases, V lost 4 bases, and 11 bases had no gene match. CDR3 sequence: CASSPLPGQGEAGELFF. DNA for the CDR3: TGTGCCAGCAGCCCACTTCCGGGACAGGGGGAGGCCGGGGAGCTGTTTTTT.

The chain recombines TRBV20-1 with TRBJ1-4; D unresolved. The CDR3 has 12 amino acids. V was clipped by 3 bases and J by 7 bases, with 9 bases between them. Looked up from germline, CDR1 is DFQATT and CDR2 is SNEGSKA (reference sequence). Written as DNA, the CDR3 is TGCAGTGCTAGGTCTGGGTTTGAAAAACTGTTTTTT. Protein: CSARSGFEKLFF.

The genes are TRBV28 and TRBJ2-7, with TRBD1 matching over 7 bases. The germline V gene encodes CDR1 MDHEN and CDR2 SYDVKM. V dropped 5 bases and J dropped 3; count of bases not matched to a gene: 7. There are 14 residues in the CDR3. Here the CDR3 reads CASSQTGSHYEQYF. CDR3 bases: TGTGCCAGCAGTCAGACAGGGTCCCACTACGAGCAGTACTTC.

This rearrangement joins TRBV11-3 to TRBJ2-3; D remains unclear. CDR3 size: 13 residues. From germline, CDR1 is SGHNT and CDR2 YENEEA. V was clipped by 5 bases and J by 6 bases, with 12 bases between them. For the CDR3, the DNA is TGTGCCAGCAGCCCACGCCGTTGGGATACGCAGTATTTT. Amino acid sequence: CASSPRRWDTQYF.

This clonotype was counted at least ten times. CDR3 sequence (DNA): TGCAGTGCTCCTGGATTTAGCGGGGGGTTCGAGACAGATACGCAGTATTTT. This sequence encodes CSAPGFSGGFETDTQYF. The J gene is TRBJ2-3, the V gene TRBV20-1; 10 bases map to TRBD2. This CDR3 contains 17 residues. The germline gives CDR1 DFQATT, CDR2 SNEGSKA (reference sequence). V lost 5 bases and J lost 3; bases outside the gene matches: 14.

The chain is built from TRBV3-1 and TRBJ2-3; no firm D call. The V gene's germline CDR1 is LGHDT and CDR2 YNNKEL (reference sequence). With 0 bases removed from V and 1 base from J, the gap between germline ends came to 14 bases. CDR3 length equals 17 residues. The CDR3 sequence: CASSQETSTWGTDTQYF. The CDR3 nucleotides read TGTGCCAGCAGCCAAGAAACTTCGACCTGGGGCACAGATACGCAGTATTTT.

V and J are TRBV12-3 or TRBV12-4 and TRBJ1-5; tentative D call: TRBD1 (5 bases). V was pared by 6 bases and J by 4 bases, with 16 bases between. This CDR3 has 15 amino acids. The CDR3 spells CASSPSRGFNQPQHF. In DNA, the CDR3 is TGTGCCAGCAGCCCCTCAAGGGGATTTAATCAGCCCCAGCATTTT.

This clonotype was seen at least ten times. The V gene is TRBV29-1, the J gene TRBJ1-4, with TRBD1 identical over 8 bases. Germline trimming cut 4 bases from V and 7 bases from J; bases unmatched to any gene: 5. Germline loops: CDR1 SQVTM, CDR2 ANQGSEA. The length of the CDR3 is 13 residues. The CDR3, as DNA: TGCAGCGTTGGACAGGGGTCGAGTGAAAAACTGTTTTTT. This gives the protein CSVGQGSSEKLFF.

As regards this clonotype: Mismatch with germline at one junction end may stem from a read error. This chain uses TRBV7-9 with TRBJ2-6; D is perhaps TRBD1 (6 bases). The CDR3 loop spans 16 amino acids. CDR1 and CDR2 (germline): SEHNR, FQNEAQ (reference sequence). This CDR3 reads CAGRPGQSSGANVLTF. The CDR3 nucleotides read TGTGCCGGCAGACCCGGACAGAGCTCGGGGGCCAACGTCCTGACTTTC. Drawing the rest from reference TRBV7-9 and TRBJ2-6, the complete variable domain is DTGVSQNPRHKITKRGQNVTFRCDPISEHNRLYWYRQTLGQGPEFLTYFQNEAQLEKSRLLSDRFSAERPKGSFSTLEIQRTEQGDSAMYLCAGRPGQSSGANVLTFGAGSRLTVL.

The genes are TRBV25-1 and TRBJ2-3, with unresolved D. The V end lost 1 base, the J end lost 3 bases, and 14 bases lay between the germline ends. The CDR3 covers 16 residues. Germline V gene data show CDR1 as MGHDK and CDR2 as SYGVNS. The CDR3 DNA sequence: TGTGCCAGCAGTGAATCATATCGGGTGCGAACAGATACGCAGTATTTT. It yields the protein CASSESYRVRTDTQYF.

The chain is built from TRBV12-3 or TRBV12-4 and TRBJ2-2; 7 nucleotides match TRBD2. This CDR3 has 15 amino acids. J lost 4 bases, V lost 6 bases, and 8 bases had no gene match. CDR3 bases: TGTGCCAGCAGCCAATCCAGGGAGGGCACCGGGGAGCTGTTTTTT. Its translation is CASSQSREGTGELFF.

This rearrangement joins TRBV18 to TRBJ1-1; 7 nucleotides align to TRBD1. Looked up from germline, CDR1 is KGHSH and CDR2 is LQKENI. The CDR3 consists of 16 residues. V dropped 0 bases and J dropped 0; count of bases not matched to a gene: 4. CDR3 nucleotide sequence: TGTGCCAGCTCACCACCGTCAGGGGGGATGAACACTGAAGCTTTCTTT. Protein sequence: CASSPPSGGMNTEAFF.

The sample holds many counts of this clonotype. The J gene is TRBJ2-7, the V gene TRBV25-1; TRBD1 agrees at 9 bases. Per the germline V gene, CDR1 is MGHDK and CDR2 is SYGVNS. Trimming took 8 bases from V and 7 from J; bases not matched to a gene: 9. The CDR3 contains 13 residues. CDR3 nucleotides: TGTGCCAGCCTCGACAGGGGGGCTGGAGAGCAGTACTTC. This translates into CASLDRGAGEQYF.

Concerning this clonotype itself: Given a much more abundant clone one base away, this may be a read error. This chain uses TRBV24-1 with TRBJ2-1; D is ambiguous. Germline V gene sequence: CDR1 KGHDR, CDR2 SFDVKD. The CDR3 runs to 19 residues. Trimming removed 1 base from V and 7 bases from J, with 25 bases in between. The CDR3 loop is CATSDFKPGRVGPLNEQFF. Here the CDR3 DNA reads TGTGCCACCAGTGATTTCAAGCCCGGTCGGGTAGGGCCCCTGAATGAGCAGTTCTTC.

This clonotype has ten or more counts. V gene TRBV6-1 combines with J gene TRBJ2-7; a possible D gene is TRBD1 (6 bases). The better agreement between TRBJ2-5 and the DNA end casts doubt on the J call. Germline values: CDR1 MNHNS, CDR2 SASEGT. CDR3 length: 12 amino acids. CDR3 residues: CASSEGAETQYF. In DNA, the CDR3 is TGTGCCAGCAGTGAGGGGGCTGAGACCCAGTACTTC.

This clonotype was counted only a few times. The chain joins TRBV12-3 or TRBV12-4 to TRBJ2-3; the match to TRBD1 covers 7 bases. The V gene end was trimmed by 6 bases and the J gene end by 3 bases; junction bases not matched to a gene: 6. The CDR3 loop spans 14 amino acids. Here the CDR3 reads CASSDRVKTDTQYF. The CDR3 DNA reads TGTGCCAGCAGCGACAGGGTGAAAACAGATACGCAGTATTTT.